This is a list of T cell receptor beta chains from one sample in a study of human T cells and chemical hapten exposure. TCRdb reprocessed the RACE reads with MiXCR, giving one entry per CDR3 protein. In the table there are over 70,000 distinct CDR3 sequences, about 14% of which are singletons. The sequencing used whole blood, collected in connection with sensitization to the hapten diphenylcyclopropenone (DPC). The receptors shown here come from a woman aged 45-65 years with alopecia areata. Some clones in this sample may be carry-over from other donors' samples. The conserved cysteine and the conserved F or W are not part of the CDR3 here. Each record gives: J gene, clone size, V gene, CDR3 protein. Only part of the rows carry a size: once, few, many, or a class if the clone is expanded.

j_gene: TRBJ2-5; abundance: NA; v_gene: TRBV5-1; CDR3aa: ASSFSGSRETQY
j_gene: TRBJ2-6; abundance: NA; v_gene: TRBV29-1; CDR3aa: SVGLADNSGANVLT
j_gene: TRBJ1-2; abundance: NA; v_gene: TRBV11-2; CDR3aa: ASRIDAGTGSDGYT
j_gene: TRBJ2-7; abundance: few; v_gene: TRBV29-1; CDR3aa: SEDFFSYEQY
j_gene: TRBJ1-3; abundance: many; v_gene: TRBV7-9; CDR3aa: ASSLVPGRNTIY
j_gene: TRBJ1-1; abundance: NA; v_gene: TRBV3-1; CDR3aa: ASSQVSGNTEAF
j_gene: TRBJ1-5; abundance: few; v_gene: TRBV2; CDR3aa: ASRSNGYSNQPQH
j_gene: TRBJ1-3; abundance: few; v_gene: TRBV7-9; CDR3aa: ASSFGGSSGNTIY
j_gene: TRBJ1-4; abundance: NA; v_gene: TRBV2; CDR3aa: ASIPTEGTGKLF
j_gene: TRBJ2-7; abundance: few; v_gene: TRBV18; CDR3aa: ASSPDTPEQY
j_gene: TRBJ1-2; abundance: NA; v_gene: TRBV7-8; CDR3aa: ASSLNSLYGYT
j_gene: TRBJ1-5; abundance: few; v_gene: TRBV19; CDR3aa: ASSIGEGSGNQPQH
j_gene: TRBJ2-7; abundance: NA; v_gene: TRBV28; CDR3aa: ASSYGTGTYEQY
j_gene: TRBJ2-2; abundance: many; v_gene: TRBV9; CDR3aa: ASSAKAGELF
j_gene: TRBJ2-1; abundance: NA; v_gene: TRBV5-8; CDR3aa: ASSLRDPSYNEQF
j_gene: TRBJ2-3; abundance: NA; v_gene: TRBV5-1; CDR3aa: ASTSTSVDTQY
j_gene: TRBJ2-5; abundance: few; v_gene: TRBV5-1; CDR3aa: ASSLWVGVIQETQY
j_gene: TRBJ1-1; abundance: NA; v_gene: TRBV5-8; CDR3aa: ASSPGQGRMITEAF
j_gene: TRBJ2-2; abundance: many; v_gene: TRBV7-8; CDR3aa: ASTPTGELF
j_gene: TRBJ2-5; abundance: few; v_gene: TRBV29-1; CDR3aa: SVDRTAETQY
j_gene: TRBJ2-2; abundance: NA; v_gene: TRBV28; CDR3aa: ASSPPRGVAWVSGTGELF
j_gene: TRBJ2-6; abundance: many; v_gene: TRBV28; CDR3aa: ASRYSSGANVLT